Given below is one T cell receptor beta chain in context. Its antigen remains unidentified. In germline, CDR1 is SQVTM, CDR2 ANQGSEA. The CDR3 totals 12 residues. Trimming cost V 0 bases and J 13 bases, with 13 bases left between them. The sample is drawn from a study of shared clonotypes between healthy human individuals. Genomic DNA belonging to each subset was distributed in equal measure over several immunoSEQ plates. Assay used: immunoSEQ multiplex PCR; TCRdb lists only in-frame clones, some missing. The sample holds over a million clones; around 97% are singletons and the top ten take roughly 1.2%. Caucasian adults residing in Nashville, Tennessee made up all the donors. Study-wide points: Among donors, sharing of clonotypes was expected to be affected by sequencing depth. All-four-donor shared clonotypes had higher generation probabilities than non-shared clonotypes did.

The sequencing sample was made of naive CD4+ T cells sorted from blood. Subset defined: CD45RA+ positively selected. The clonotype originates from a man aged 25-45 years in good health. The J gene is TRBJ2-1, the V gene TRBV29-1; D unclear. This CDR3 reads CSVEDLSTGQFF. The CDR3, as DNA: TGCAGCGTTGAAGATCTGTCTACCGGACAGTTCTTC.